A selection of T cell receptor beta chains follows, all from one sample in a study of shared clonotypes between healthy human individuals. TCRdb's copy holds only in-frame clones and misses some; the assay was immunoSEQ multiplex PCR. The table includes about 2.3 million clones, 80% to 95% detected once. Sequencing input: naive CD4+ T cells from PBMCs. The origin of the receptors is a man in his late teens or twenties in good health. Some clones in this sample may be carry-over from other donors' samples. Each CDR3 is given with its conserved first and last residue. The order of the fields is J gene, D gene, V gene, clone size, CDR3 protein, CDR3 DNA. The D gene is left open where the match is weak. Some rows have no size entry. The others give once, few or many, or a class for an expanded clone.

j_gene: TRBJ2-4
d_gene: NA
v_gene: TRBV23-1
abundance: NA
CDR3aa: CASSQSGGRGKNIQYF
CDR3nt: TGCGCCAGCAGTCAATCAGGGGGGCGAGGCAAAAACATTCAGTACTTC

j_gene: TRBJ1-5
d_gene: NA
v_gene: TRBV7-9
abundance: NA
CDR3aa: CASSIGAEFLPQHF
CDR3nt: TGTGCCAGCAGCATAGGGGCGGAGTTTTTGCCCCAGCATTTT

j_gene: TRBJ1-5
d_gene: NA
v_gene: TRBV6-1
abundance: once
CDR3aa: CASSEAGNQPQHF
CDR3nt: TGTGCCAGCAGTGAAGCGGGCAATCAGCCCCAGCATTTT

j_gene: TRBJ2-5
d_gene: TRBD2
v_gene: TRBV7-2
abundance: NA
CDR3aa: CASSPSIRTSGRIEETQYF
CDR3nt: TGTGCCAGCAGCCCATCAATTAGGACTAGCGGGAGAATCGAGGAGACCCAGTACTTC

j_gene: TRBJ2-3
d_gene: TRBD2
v_gene: TRBV2
abundance: NA
CDR3aa: CASSEVPRGADTQYF
CDR3nt: TGTGCCAGCAGTGAAGTCCCCCGGGGGGCAGATACGCAGTATTTT

j_gene: TRBJ2-7
d_gene: NA
v_gene: TRBV5-1
abundance: NA
CDR3aa: CASSYRAQGEQYF
CDR3nt: TGCGCCAGCAGCTACAGGGCCCAAGGGGAGCAGTACTTC

j_gene: TRBJ2-5
d_gene: NA
v_gene: TRBV7-9
abundance: NA
CDR3aa: CASSLDRQETQYF
CDR3nt: TGTGCCAGCAGCTTAGACAGACAAGAGACCCAGTACTTC

j_gene: TRBJ1-1
d_gene: NA
v_gene: TRBV28
abundance: NA
CDR3aa: CASMTGTHKGTEAFF
CDR3nt: TGTGCCAGCATGACGGGGACACACAAGGGCACTGAAGCTTTCTTT

j_gene: TRBJ2-5
d_gene: NA
v_gene: TRBV27
abundance: NA
CDR3aa: CASSLSRTMAETQYF
CDR3nt: TGTGCCAGCAGTTTATCGAGGACAATGGCCGAGACCCAGTACTTC

j_gene: TRBJ2-2
d_gene: NA
v_gene: TRBV7-8
abundance: NA
CDR3aa: CASSPRRELFF
CDR3nt: TGTGCCAGCTCGCCGAGGAGGGAGCTGTTTTTT

j_gene: TRBJ2-5
d_gene: TRBD1
v_gene: TRBV5-1
abundance: NA
CDR3aa: CASSLDVRQGAETQYF
CDR3nt: TGCGCCAGCAGCTTGGATGTGCGACAGGGGGCTGAGACCCAGTACTTC

j_gene: TRBJ1-1
d_gene: NA
v_gene: TRBV13
abundance: NA
CDR3aa: CASSLRPNRARNTEAFF
CDR3nt: TGTGCCAGCAGCTTAAGGCCAAACAGGGCGCGGAACACTGAAGCTTTCTTT

j_gene: TRBJ1-2
d_gene: TRBD1
v_gene: TRBV19
abundance: NA
CDR3aa: CASSKRTGMNYGYTF
CDR3nt: TGTGCCAGTAGCAAGAGGACAGGGATGAACTATGGCTACACCTTC

j_gene: TRBJ2-1
d_gene: NA
v_gene: TRBV19
abundance: NA
CDR3aa: CASSIDLQDIPYNEQFF
CDR3nt: TGTGCCAGTAGTATAGATCTACAGGACATACCCTACAATGAGCAGTTCTTC

j_gene: TRBJ2-1
d_gene: NA
v_gene: TRBV9
abundance: NA
CDR3aa: CASSVLGASSYNEQFF
CDR3nt: TGTGCCAGCAGCGTCCTGGGGGCCTCCTCCTACAATGAGCAGTTCTTC

j_gene: TRBJ2-3
d_gene: TRBD1
v_gene: TRBV5-6
abundance: NA
CDR3aa: CASSLQGAVPDTQYF
CDR3nt: TGTGCCAGCAGCTTACAGGGGGCAGTTCCAGATACGCAGTATTTT